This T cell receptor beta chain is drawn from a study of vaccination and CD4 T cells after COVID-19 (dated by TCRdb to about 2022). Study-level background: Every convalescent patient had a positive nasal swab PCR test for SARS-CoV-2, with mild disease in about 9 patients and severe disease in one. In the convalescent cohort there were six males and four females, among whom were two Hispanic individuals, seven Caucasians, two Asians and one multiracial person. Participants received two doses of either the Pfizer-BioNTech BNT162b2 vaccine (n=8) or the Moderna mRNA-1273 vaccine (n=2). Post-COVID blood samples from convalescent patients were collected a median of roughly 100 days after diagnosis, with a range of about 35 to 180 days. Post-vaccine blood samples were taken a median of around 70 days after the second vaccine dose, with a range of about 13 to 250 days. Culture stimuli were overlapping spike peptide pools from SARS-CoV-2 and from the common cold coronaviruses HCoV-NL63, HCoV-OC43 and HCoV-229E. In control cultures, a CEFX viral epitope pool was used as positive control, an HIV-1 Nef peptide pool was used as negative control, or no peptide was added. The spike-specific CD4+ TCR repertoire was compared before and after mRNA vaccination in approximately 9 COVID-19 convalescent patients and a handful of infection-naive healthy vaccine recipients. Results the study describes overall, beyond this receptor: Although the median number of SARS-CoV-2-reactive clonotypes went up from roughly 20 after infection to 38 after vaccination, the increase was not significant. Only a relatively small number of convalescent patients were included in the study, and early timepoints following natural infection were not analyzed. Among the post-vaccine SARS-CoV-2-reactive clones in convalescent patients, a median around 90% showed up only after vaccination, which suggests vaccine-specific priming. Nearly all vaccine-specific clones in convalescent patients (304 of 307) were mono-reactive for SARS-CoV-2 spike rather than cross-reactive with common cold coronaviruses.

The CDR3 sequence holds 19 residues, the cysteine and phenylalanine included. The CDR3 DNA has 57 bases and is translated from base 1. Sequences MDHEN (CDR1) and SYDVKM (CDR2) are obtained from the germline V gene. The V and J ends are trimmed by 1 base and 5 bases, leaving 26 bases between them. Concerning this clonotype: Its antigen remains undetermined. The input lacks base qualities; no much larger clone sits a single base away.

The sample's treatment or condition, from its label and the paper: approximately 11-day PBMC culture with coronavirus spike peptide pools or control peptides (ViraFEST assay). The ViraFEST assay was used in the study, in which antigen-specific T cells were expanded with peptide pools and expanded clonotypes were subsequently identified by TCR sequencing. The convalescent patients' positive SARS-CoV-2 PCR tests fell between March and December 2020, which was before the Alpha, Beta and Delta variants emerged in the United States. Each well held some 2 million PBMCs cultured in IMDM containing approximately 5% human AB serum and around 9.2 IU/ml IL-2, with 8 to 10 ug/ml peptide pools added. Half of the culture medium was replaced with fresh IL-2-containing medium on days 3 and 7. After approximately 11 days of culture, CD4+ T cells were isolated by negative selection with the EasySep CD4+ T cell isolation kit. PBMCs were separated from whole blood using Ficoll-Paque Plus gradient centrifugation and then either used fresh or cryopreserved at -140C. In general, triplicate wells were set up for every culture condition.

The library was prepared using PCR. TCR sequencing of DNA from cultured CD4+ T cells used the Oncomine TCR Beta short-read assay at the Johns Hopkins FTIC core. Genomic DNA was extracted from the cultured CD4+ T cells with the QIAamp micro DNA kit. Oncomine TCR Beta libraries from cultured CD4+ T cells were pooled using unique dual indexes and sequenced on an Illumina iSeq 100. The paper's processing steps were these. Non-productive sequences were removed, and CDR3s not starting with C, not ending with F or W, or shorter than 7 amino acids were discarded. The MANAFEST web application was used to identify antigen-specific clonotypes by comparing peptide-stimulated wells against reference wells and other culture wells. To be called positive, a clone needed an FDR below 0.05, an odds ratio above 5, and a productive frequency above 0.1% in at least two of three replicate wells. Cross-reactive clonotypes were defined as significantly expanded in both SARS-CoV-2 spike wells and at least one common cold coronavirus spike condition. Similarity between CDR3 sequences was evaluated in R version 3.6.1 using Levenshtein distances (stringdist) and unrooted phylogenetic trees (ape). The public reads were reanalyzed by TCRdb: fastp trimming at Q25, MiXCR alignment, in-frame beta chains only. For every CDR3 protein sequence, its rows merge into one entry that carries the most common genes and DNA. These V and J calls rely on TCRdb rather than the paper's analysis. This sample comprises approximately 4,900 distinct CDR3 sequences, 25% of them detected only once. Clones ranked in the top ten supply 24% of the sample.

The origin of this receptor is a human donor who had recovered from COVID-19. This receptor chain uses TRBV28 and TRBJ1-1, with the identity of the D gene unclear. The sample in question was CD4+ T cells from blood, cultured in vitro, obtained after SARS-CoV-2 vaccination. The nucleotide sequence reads TGTGCCAGCAGTTTATTCCTGGAGAGTTCGTCGGGCCCCCGGACTGAAGCTTTCTTT. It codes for CASSLFLESSSGPRTEAFF. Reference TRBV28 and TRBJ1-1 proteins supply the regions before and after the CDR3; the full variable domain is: DVKVTQSSRYLVKRTGEKVFLECVQDMDHENMFWYRQDPGLGLRLIYFSYDVKMKEKGDIPEGYSVSREKKERFSLILESASTNQTSMYLCASSLFLESSSGPRTEAFFGQGTRLTVV.